This T cell receptor (beta chain) was recorded in a study of shared clonotypes between healthy human individuals. Germline lookup yields CDR1 MNHEY and CDR2 SVGAGI. V shed 8 bases and J shed 1 base, with 13 bases lying between them. The CDR3 has 14 amino acids. Profiling relied on immunoSEQ multiplex PCR, and the TCRdb table lists in-frame clones only, not all of them. Here the sample spans around 2,000,000 clones, 90% to 95% being singletons. The source material was naive CD4+ T cells sorted from blood. Stated subset: CD45RA+ positively selected. The genes are TRBV6-5 and TRBJ2-3; D not resolved. This receptor was identified in a man aged 18 to 29 in good health. CDR3 DNA: TGTGCCAGCCAGTTATATCGCGGCACAGATACGCAGTATTTT. This sequence encodes CASQLYRGTDTQYF.